Below are 5 T cell receptor beta chains sequenced from a single sample in a study of post-analysis software for immune sequencing data. General observations from the study: Patients used several TRBV segments, including TRBV5-6, TRBV5-1 and TRBV20-1, more often than controls.

These TCRs are of unknown antigen specificity. Researchers reported that TCR beta cDNA libraries carried unique molecular identifiers. Each CDR3 protein gets one entry after TCRdb re-called the PCR reads with MiXCR. The sample lists 750,000 to 900,000 distinct CDR3 sequences; about 43% were seen once. Sequencing was carried out using blood. These TCRs come from a girl between 5 and 17 years old with multiple sclerosis.

The rearrangement links TRBV7-2 to TRBJ2-7; D remains unclear. CDR3 length equals 16 residues. Trimming removed 1 base from V and 3 bases from J, with 16 bases in between. From germline, CDR1 is SGHTA and CDR2 FQGNSA. In nucleotides, the CDR3 is TGTGCCAGCAGCTTAGTCGCACAACCAACAGACTACGAGCAGTACTTC. Its protein product is CASSLVAQPTDYEQYF.

V is TRBV29-1 and J is TRBJ1-1, with TRBD1 as a possible D gene (6 bases). The CDR3 runs to 13 residues. Germline assignment: CDR1 SQVTM and CDR2 ANQGSEA. V was trimmed by 7 bases and J by 0 bases, leaving 12 bases between them. Here the CDR3 DNA reads TGCAGCGCGATGGGGGGCGTGAACACTGAAGCTTTCTTT. This translates into CSAMGGVNTEAFF.

This clonotype was detected only a few times. The J gene is TRBJ1-5, the V gene TRBV27; 8 nucleotides line up with TRBD1. J gave up 4 bases and V 6 bases, and 5 bases lay outside the gene matches. This CDR3 is 14 amino acids long. CDR1 is MNHEY and CDR2 is SMNVEV in the germline V gene (reference sequence). CDR3 nucleotides: TGTGCCAGCAGCCCTCAGGGGGCAAATCAGCCCCAGCATTTT. Translation: CASSPQGANQPQHF.

CDR3 in amino acids: CASSQDGREGLADTQYF. As DNA, the CDR3 is TGCGCCAGCAGCCAAGACGGGCGGGAGGGCCTCGCAGATACGCAGTATTTT. The gene calls are TRBV4-1 and TRBJ2-3; 9 bases map to TRBD2. CDR1 is MGHRA and CDR2 is YSYEKL in the germline V gene. There are 17 residues in the CDR3. Trimming at V came to 0 bases and at J to 4 bases, leaving 8 bases not matched to a gene.

There are a few counts of this clonotype. V usage is TRBV7-9 and J usage is TRBJ2-5, with D perhaps being TRBD1 or TRBD2 (5 bases each). The CDR3 consists of 15 residues. Trimming stripped 1 base from V and 2 bases from J, with 11 bases between. Germline CDR1 and CDR2: SEHNR and FQNEAQ (reference sequence). The CDR3 loop reads CASSLVWDVQETQYF. As DNA, the CDR3 is TGTGCCAGCAGCTTAGTCTGGGACGTTCAAGAGACCCAGTACTTC. Combining the CDR3 with reference TRBV7-9 and TRBJ2-5 gives the whole variable domain DTGVSQNPRHKITKRGQNVTFRCDPISEHNRLYWYRQTLGQGPEFLTYFQNEAQLEKSRLLSDRFSAERPKGSFSTLEIQRTEQGDSAMYLCASSLVWDVQETQYFGPGTRLLVL.